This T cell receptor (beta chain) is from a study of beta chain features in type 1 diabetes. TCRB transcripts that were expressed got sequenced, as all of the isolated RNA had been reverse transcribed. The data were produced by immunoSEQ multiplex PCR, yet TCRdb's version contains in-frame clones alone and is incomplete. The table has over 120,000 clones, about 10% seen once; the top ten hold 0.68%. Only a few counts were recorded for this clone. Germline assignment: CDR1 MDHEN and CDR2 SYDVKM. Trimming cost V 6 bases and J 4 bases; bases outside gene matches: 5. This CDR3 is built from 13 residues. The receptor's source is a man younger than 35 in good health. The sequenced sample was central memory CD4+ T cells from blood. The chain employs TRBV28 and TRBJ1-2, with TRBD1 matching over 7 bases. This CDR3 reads CASRYDRVYGYTF. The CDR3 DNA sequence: TGTGCCAGCAGGTACGACAGGGTCTATGGCTACACCTTC.